What follows describes a single T cell receptor beta chain. Its antigen specificity is not known. Nothing much larger sits one base from this clone, and base qualities are not available. The same CDR3 also results from other DNA sequences found in this sample. Genomic DNA was extracted from sorted cells for sequencing of the TCRbeta CDR3 region. The immunoSEQ Assay was used to sequence the TCRbeta CDR3 regions. The clones in this table, taken by TCRdb from immuneACCESS, are in-frame only. Not every clone is retained; where verified, under half of the shortfall comes from an unresolved V gene, and the cause of the rest is unknown. Present in this sample are some 33,000 clones, approximately 87% of which were seen just once. In total, the top ten clones hold around 30% of the sample. This sample is part of a study of OX40 agonist ivuxolimab in advanced cancers. Study-wide context: Ivuxolimab was a fully human IgG2 agonistic monoclonal antibody targeting the costimulatory receptor OX40 (CD134). Intravenous ivuxolimab was administered to patients every 2 weeks at six dose levels: 0.01, 0.1, 0.3, 1.5, 3 and 10 mg/kg. Of the 50 to 55 patients in dose escalation, approximately 20 had hepatocellular carcinoma, roughly 15 had melanoma, 9 had renal cell carcinoma and 9 had head and neck cancer. In the dose-escalation cohort, approximately 80% of patients were male, and the mean age was roughly 56 years with a range of about 20 to 79. Patients were allowed to have had prior anti-PD-1, anti-PD-L1 or anti-CTLA-4 therapy, and approximately 43% of the dose-escalation patients had previously received checkpoint inhibitors. Partial responses occurred in three dose-escalation patients: two with cutaneous melanoma and one with hepatocellular carcinoma. Peripheral TCRbeta sequencing was intended to test whether TCR sequence diversity was altered and clonal T-cell expansion was caused by ivuxolimab. The paper covers the monotherapy dose-escalation part of the phase I ivuxolimab trial, which included N of about 56 patients. What the authors observed across the whole study: In partial responders in the 0.1-3.0 mg/kg groups, normalized peripheral clonal expansion was found to be among the lowest, especially among CD8+ T cells. Low levels of normalized T-cell clonal expansion were also seen in some nonresponding patients. The antigen specificity of the peripheral T cells that underwent clonal expansion was not determined. On average, CD8+ T cells showed more expanded clones than CD4+ T cells after ivuxolimab. At doses of 0.1 to 3.0 mg/kg, clonal expansion of both CD4+ and CD8+ blood T cells was observed from baseline to week 6.

The trial excluded patients who had a history of autoimmune disease or were on systemic immunosuppression. Peripheral blood for TCR sequencing was collected from all dose cohorts at baseline, on cycle 4 day 1, and on cycle 7 day 1. Samples were obtained from an open-label, multicenter, first-in-human phase I dose-escalation trial of ivuxolimab. Adults with locally advanced or metastatic head and neck squamous cell, hepatocellular, melanoma or renal cell carcinoma were enrolled in the trial. CD4+ and CD8+ T cells were sorted separately from peripheral blood before TCR sequencing. Inclusive of the bounding cysteine and phenylalanine, the CDR3 is 12 residues long. The CDR3 DNA has 36 bases and is translated from base 1. Trimming at the junction amounts to 6 bases on V and 4 bases on J, and the germline ends lie 7 bases apart. The germline V gene sets CDR1 to SGHAT and CDR2 to FQNNGV.

This TCR was sampled from an adult with an advanced solid tumor such as melanoma, head and neck, liver or kidney cancer. The sequencing used CD4+ or CD8+ T cells sorted from blood, collected in a trial of the OX40 agonist ivuxolimab. The rearrangement combines TRBV11-2 with TRBJ2-1; the D gene cannot be named for sure. DNA sequence: TGTGCCAGCAGTTCTCTGTACAATGAGCAGTTCTTC. This codes for CASSSLYNEQFF.